This note documents a single TCR beta chain sequence. Its antigen is currently unknown. Using viral peptide pools, the ViraFEST assay grew out antigen-specific CD4+ T cells prior to sequencing. Following culture for nine to ten days, CD4+ T cells were isolated. It was between March and December 2020 that the person had a SARS-CoV-2 infection confirmed by PCR. Participants completed two doses of the BNT162b2 or mRNA-1273 vaccine. Half-medium changes using IL-2 medium occurred on days 3 and 7. The sample originates from a study of vaccination effects on CD4 cells after COVID-19. Points from the study as a whole: Late in the post-vaccination period, infection-induced and vaccine-induced clones underwent marked clonal contraction. The study found that post-vaccine spike-reactive clones in convalescents were mainly new vaccine-induced clones.

The CDR3 is 15 amino acids. CDR1 and CDR2 from the germline V gene are LGHDT and YNNKEL (reference sequence). V dropped 1 base and J dropped 0 bases, with 10 bases sitting between them. Clones were read by immunoSEQ multiplex PCR, and TCRdb kept only the in-frame ones, dropping some. The table lists more than 13,000 clones, approximately 83% of them singletons. The receptor was isolated from a human donor who had a prior SARS-CoV-2 infection. This specimen was CD4+ T cells from PBMCs cultured with HCoV-NL63 spike peptides, taken after COVID-19 vaccination. This chain connects TRBV3-1 (or the pseudogene TRBV3-2) to TRBJ2-7, with D possibly being TRBD2 (7 bases). CDR3 nucleotides: TGTGCCAGCAGCCAAGCTGCGGGGGCCTCCTACGAGCAGTACTTC. It is translated as CASSQAAGASYEQYF.